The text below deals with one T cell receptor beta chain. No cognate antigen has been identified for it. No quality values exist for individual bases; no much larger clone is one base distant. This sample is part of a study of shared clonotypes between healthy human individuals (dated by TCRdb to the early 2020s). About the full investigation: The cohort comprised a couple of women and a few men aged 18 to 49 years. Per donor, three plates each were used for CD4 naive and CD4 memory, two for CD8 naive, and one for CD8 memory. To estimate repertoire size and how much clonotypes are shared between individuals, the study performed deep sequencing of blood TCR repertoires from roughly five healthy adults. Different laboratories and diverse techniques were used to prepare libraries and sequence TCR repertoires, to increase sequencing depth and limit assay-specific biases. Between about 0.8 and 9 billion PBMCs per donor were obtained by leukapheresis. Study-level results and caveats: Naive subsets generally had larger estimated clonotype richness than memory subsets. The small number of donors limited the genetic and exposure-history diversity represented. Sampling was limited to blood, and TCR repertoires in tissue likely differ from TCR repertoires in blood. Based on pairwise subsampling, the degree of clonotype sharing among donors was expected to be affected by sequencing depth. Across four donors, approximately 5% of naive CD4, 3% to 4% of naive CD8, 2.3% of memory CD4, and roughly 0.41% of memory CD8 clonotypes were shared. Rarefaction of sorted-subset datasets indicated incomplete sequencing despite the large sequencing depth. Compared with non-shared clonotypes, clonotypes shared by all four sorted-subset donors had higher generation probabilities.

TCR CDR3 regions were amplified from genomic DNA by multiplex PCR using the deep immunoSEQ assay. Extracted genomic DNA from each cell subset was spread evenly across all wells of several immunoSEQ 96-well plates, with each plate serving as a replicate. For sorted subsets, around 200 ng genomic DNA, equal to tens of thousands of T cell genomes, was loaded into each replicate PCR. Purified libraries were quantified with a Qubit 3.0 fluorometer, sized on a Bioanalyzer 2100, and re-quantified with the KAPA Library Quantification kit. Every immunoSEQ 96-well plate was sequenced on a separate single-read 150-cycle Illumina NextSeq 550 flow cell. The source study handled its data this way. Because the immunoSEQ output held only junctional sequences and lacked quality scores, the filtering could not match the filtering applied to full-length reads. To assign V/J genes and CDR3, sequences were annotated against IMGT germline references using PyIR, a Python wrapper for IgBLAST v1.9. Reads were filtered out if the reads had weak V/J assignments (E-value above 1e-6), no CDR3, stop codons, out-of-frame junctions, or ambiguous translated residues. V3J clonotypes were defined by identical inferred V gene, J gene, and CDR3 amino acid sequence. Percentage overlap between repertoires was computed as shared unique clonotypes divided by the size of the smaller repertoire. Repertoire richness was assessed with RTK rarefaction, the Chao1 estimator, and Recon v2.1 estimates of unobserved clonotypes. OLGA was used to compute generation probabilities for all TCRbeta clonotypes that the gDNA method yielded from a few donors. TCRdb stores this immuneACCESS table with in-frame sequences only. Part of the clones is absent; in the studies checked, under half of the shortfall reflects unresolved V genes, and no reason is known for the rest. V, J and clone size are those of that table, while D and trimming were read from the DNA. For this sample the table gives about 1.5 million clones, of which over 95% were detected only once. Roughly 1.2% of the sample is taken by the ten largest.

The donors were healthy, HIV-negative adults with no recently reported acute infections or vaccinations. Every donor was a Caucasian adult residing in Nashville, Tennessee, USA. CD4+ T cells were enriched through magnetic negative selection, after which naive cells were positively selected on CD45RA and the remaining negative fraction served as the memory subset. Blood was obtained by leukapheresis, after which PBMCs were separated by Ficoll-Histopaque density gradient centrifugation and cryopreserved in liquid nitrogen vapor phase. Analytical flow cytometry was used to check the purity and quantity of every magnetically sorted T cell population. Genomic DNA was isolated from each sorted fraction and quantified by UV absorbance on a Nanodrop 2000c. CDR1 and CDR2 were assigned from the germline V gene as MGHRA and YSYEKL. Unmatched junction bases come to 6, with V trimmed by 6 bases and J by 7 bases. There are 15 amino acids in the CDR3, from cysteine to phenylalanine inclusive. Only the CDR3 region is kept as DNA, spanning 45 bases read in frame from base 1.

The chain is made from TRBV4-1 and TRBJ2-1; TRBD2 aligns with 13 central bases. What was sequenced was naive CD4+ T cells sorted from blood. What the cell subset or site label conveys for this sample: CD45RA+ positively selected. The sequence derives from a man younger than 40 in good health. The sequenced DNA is TGCGCCAGCAGGCCGACTAGCGGGAGGACGAATGAGCAGTTCTTC. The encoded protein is CASRPTSGRTNEQFF.